Following are 14 T cell receptor beta chains from one sample sequenced in a study of T cell responses to AZD1222 COVID-19 vaccine. Clones were sequenced by immunoSEQ multiplex PCR, and TCRdb holds only the in-frame ones, with some missing. Of about 120,000 clones in the sample, 70% to 90% were seen once. Source: peripheral blood, taken on day 0 of AZD1222 vaccination. The receptors stem from an adult in good health.

The J gene is TRBJ2-3, the V gene TRBV29-1; 11 bases line up with TRBD2. Germline V gives CDR1 SQVTM, CDR2 ANQGSEA. V was clipped by 6 bases and J by 4 bases; unmatched bases: 15. The CDR3 spans 17 residues. The CDR3 protein is CSVRGVAGGGPADTQYF. The CDR3 bases are TGCAGCGTCCGAGGGGTAGCGGGAGGGGGCCCGGCAGATACGCAGTATTTT.

The chain uses TRBV19 and TRBJ1-3, with a weak D call TRBD1 (5 bases). Germline assignment: CDR1 LNHDA and CDR2 SQIVND (reference sequence). The CDR3 consists of 14 residues. V gave up 7 bases and J gave up 3 bases, with 13 bases separating them. CDR3 amino acids: CASTGGSGGNTIYF. The DNA for the CDR3 is TGTGCCAGTACGGGGGGTAGCGGTGGAAACACCATATATTTT. Using reference TRBV19 and TRBJ1-3 for the parts outside the CDR3, the full variable domain is DGGITQSPKYLFRKEGQNVTLSCEQNLNHDAMYWYRQDPGQGLRLIYYSQIVNDFQKGDIAEGYSVSREKKESFPLTVTSAQKNPTAFYLCASTGGSGGNTIYFGEGSWLTVV.

This sequence joins TRBV30 and TRBJ1-2; D remains ambiguous. The germline V gene encodes CDR1 GTSNPN and CDR2 SVGIG (reference sequence). This CDR3 has 17 residues. V lost 1 base, J lost 0 bases, and 18 bases lay in between. CDR3 DNA: TGTGCCTGGAGTGCTTTAGGCCGGACCACCTCTAACTATGGCTACACCTTC. Protein sequence: CAWSALGRTTSNYGYTF.

Remarks on this clone: The identical CDR3 is also encoded by other nucleotide sequences in the sample. This chain joins TRBV7-9 and TRBJ2-7; 7 bases line up with TRBD1. CDR3 size: 14 residues. Trimming removed 5 bases from V and 4 bases from J; junction bases left unmatched: 8. CDR1 SEHNR and CDR2 FQNEAQ come from the germline V gene (reference sequence). CDR3 sequence (DNA): TGTGCCAGCAGCCTCGAAGGGGGCGGTTACGAGCAGTACTTC. Translated, it gives CASSLEGGGYEQYF.

This rearrangement joins TRBV19 to TRBJ2-2; 12 bases match TRBD2. Losses at the gene ends were 3 bases for V and 7 bases for J; bases not matched to a gene: 9. CDR1 LNHDA and CDR2 SQIVND come from the germline V gene (reference sequence). The length of the CDR3 is 17 residues. The CDR3 DNA follows: TGTGCCAGTAGTATCTCTCTAGCGGGGGGGTACAGCGGGGAGCTGTTTTTT. It encodes CASSISLAGGYSGELFF.

The sample holds a few counts of this clone. The chain is built from TRBV11-3 and TRBJ1-3, with a possible D match to TRBD1 (6 bases). Trimming took off 1 base at V and 1 base at J, with 14 bases between the two ends. This CDR3 contains 17 residues. Germline V gene lookup returns CDR1 SGHNT and CDR2 YENEEA. This chain's CDR3 is CASSLVSWTASGNTIYF. CDR3 nucleotides: TGTGCCAGCAGCTTAGTTTCCTGGACAGCTTCTGGAAACACCATATATTTT.

This chain joins TRBV5-1 and TRBJ1-1; D unresolved. V lost 2 bases to trimming and J lost 1 base, with 12 bases between them. The CDR3 extends over 15 amino acids. Germline CDR1 and CDR2: SGHRS and YFSETQ. The CDR3 region is CASSFGWEANTEAFF. The CDR3 DNA sequence: TGCGCCAGCAGCTTCGGGTGGGAGGCGAACACTGAAGCTTTCTTT.

This clone has just one count. The genes are TRBV4-3 and TRBJ1-1, with D maybe TRBD1 (6 bases). The ends were cut back, 0 bases at V and 7 bases at J, with 12 bases in the middle. Per germline, CDR1 LGHNA and CDR2 YSLEER. The CDR3 runs 14 residues. This CDR3 reads CASSQETGYGEAFF. In DNA, the CDR3 is TGCGCCAGCAGCCAAGAAACAGGGTATGGTGAAGCTTTCTTT.

The chain employs TRBV6-2 or TRBV6-3 and TRBJ2-7; 7 nucleotides agree with TRBD2. V trimming: 4 bases; J trimming: 3 bases; junction bases outside the gene matches: 0. Germline CDR1 is MNHEY and CDR2 is SVGEGT. The CDR3 totals 12 residues. The CDR3: CASSSGGYEQYF. The CDR3 bases are TGTGCCAGCAGTTCGGGGGGCTACGAGCAGTACTTC.

The chain recombines TRBV3-1 (or the pseudogene TRBV3-2) with TRBJ2-7; D not resolved. CDR3 length equals 15 residues. Between the trimmed V and J ends, which lost 3 bases and 0 bases, there was a span of 12 bases. Germline V gene data show CDR1 as LGHDT and CDR2 as YNNKEL (reference sequence). The CDR3 nucleotides are TGTGCCAGCAGCCACTCTACGGCGGCCTCCTACGAGCAGTACTTC. Translated, it gives CASSHSTAASYEQYF.

This clone was observed a handful of times. The V call is TRBV19, the J call TRBJ1-1, with D unresolved. V shed 2 bases and J shed 1 base, with 5 bases lying between them. CDR1 LNHDA and CDR2 SQIVND come from the germline V gene (reference sequence). This CDR3 region has 13 residues. In nucleotides, the CDR3 is TGTGCCAGTAGTATAAGCAGGAACACTGAAGCTTTCTTT. Its translation: CASSISRNTEAFF.

The rearrangement joins TRBV15 to TRBJ1-5; tentatively, D is TRBD1 (6 bases). V dropped 4 bases and J dropped 2 bases, with 12 bases sitting between them. CDR1 and CDR2 from the germline V gene are LNHNV and YYDKDF (reference sequence). CDR3 length: 15 residues. CDR3 loop: CATSTGDTRNQPQHF. CDR3 sequence (DNA): TGTGCCACCAGCACCGGGGACACTCGCAATCAGCCCCAGCATTTT.

The chain is built from TRBV14 and TRBJ2-7, with 7 bases identical to TRBD1. This CDR3 is 14 amino acids long. The junction had 8 bases not matched to a gene; V was cut back by 1 base and J by 8 bases. Per germline, CDR1 SGHDN and CDR2 FVKESK. CDR3 loop: CASSQGDSITKQYF. CDR3 bases: TGTGCCAGCAGCCAAGGGGACAGTATTACGAAGCAGTACTTC.

The genes are TRBV6-5 and TRBJ1-1; a weak D match, TRBD1 (5 bases). Germline V lookup: CDR1 MNHEY, CDR2 SVGAGI. This CDR3 region has 15 residues. V shed 0 bases and J shed 2 bases, with 10 bases lying between them. CDR3 in DNA: TGTGCCAGCAGTTACTCGCTCGGGGGAAACACTGAAGCTTTCTTT. Translation gives CASSYSLGGNTEAFF.